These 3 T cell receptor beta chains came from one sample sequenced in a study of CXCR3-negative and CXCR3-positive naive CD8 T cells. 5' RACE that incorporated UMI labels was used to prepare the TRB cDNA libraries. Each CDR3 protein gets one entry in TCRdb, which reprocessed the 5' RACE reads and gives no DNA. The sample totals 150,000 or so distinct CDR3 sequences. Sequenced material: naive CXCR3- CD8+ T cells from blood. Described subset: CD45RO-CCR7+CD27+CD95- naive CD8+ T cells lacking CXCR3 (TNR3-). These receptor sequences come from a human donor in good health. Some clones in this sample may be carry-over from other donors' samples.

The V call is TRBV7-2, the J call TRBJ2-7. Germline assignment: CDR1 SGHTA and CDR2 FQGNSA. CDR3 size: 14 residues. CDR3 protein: CASSLEFRSYEQYF.

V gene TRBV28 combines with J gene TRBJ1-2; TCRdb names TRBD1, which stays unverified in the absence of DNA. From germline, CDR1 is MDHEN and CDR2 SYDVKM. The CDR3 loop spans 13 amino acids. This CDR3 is CASRLLGGYGYTF.

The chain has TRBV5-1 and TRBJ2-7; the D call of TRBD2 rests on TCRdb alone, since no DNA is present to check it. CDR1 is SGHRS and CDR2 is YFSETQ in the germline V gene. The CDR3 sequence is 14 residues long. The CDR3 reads CASRRTSGFYEQYF.